This T cell receptor (beta chain) is drawn from a study of a mutant IDH1 vaccine in newly diagnosed glioma. Study information: Treated patients comprised approximately 60% males and 37.5% females, mean age approximately 42 years.

The CDR3 runs 15 residues. J gave up 7 bases and V 6 bases, and 9 bases lay outside the gene matches. The germline V gene has CDR1 MNHNS and CDR2 SASEGT. On this clone: Antigen: not known.

Measured with immunoSEQ multiplex PCR; TCRdb has only the in-frame clones, and not every one. This table holds 45,000 to 65,000 clones, less than 75% found once. Time point specified: week 47, end of study. The investigators gave 300 ug of mutant IDH1 20-mer peptide in each vaccine dose, together with topical imiquimod. The source was peripheral blood mononuclear cells (PBMCs), collected from a glioma patient whose treatment included an IDH1 peptide vaccine. The sequence was collected from a man aged 35-49 years with glioma. Some clones in this sample may be carry-over from other donors' samples. The V and J genes are TRBV6-1 and TRBJ2-1; 10 nucleotides line up with TRBD2. The CDR3 DNA reads as TGTGCCAGCAGAACAAGCGGGGGGGCCTGGAATGAGCAGTTCTTC. It is translated as CASRTSGGAWNEQFF.